This T cell receptor (beta chain) was captured by sequencing in a study of a mutant IDH1 vaccine in newly diagnosed glioma. Study-level background: Initiation of the vaccine course occurred 4-6 weeks after radiotherapy alone, or alongside temozolomide cycles. Earlier treatment was radiotherapy, temozolomide, or both, with most getting both. Findings and caveats of the study: The authors found pseudoprogression apparently unrelated to changes in top peripheral T cell clonotypes.

Generated by immunoSEQ multiplex PCR, the TCRdb table keeps only in-frame clones and is missing some. The sample has under 150,000 clones; 80% are singletons. Concerning this clone: The antigen is undetermined.

This CDR3 contains 15 residues. Unmatched junction bases numbered 5, after V lost 0 bases and J lost 3 bases. Germline V CDR1 and CDR2: SGHTA, FQGTGA. As to time point: week 11, during vaccination. The vaccine gave 300 ug of a 20-mer mutant IDH1 peptide subcutaneously per dose. New WHO grade 3 or 4 astrocytomas that were IDH1-mutant and ATRX-lost had been found in donors. The starting material was PBMCs, obtained from a glioma patient whose treatment included an IDH1 peptide vaccine. The receptor was isolated from a middle-aged man with glioma. The chain uses TRBV7-3 and TRBJ2-7, with 7 bases identical to TRBD2. The CDR3 loop reads CASSLTSGSVYEQYF. CDR3 sequence (DNA): TGTGCCAGCAGCTTAACTAGCGGGTCGGTCTACGAGCAGTACTTC.